Included here is one TCR beta chain sequence, with context. Germline CDR1 MDHEN, CDR2 SYDVKM. V dropped 6 bases and J dropped 6 bases, with 12 bases sitting between them. The CDR3 consists of 13 residues. Clones were read by immunoSEQ multiplex PCR, and TCRdb kept only the in-frame ones, dropping some. This table has about 960,000 clones, over 75% appearing once. The source of the sample is a study of shared clonotypes between healthy human individuals. The chain uses TRBV28 and TRBJ2-1; a weak D match, TRBD2 (5 bases). The specimen was memory CD4+ T cells sorted from blood. Described subset: CD45RA-negative fraction. The sequence was obtained from a man aged 18 to 30 in good health. CDR3 region: CASREAAGNEQFF. CDR3 in DNA: TGTGCCAGCAGAGAAGCGGCGGGCAATGAGCAGTTCTTC.